This TCR beta chain derives from a study of T cells after yellow fever vaccination. Study observations and caveats: It was the secondary response that reached its peak faster, day 5 versus 15, but it was weaker.

UMIs and a universal primer site were added when TCR cDNA was made by 5'RACE template switching. Via MiXCR, TCRdb re-called the 5' RACE reads, giving one row per CDR3 protein. The profile covers roughly 94,000 distinct CDR3 sequences, with over 8% appearing a single time and around a sixth taken by the ten largest. The sequenced sample was CD8+ T cells not binding an NS4B(214-222) dextramer, sorted from PBMCs, obtained less than 16 days after the first yellow fever vaccination. The clonotype comes from a man younger than 35 who received the YFV17D yellow fever vaccine.

The CDR3 DNA reads as TGCGCCAGCAAACCGGGACAGGGGACCTACGAGCAGTACTTC. Protein sequence: CASKPGQGTYEQYF. The chain combines TRBV5-1 with TRBJ2-7; 10 nucleotides agree with TRBD1. The CDR3 totals 14 residues. V lost 6 bases and J lost 2; bases outside the gene matches: 5. Germline V gene lookup returns CDR1 SGHRS and CDR2 YFSETQ.